One sample yielded the 11 T cell receptor beta chains listed below, sequenced in a study of T-cell memory formation after mild COVID-19. TCRdb reprocessed the 5' RACE reads via MiXCR and lists one record per CDR3 protein. The sample holds approximately 290,000 distinct CDR3 sequences, 8% to 10% seen once. The sequenced sample consisted of PBMCs or a T cell subset sorted from them (not recorded which). Source of these receptors: a man in his late teens or twenties who had mild COVID-19 (a few samples of this study predate the infection). Cell type and time point are not known.

The chain carries TRBV7-9 and TRBJ2-7; a weak D match, TRBD1 (6 bases). The CDR3 loop spans 13 amino acids. Looked up from germline, CDR1 is SEHNR and CDR2 is FQNEAQ (reference sequence). V lost 5 bases to trimming and J lost 4 bases, with 12 bases between them. The CDR3 sequence is CASSLTGCYEQYV. The CDR3 bases are TGTGCCAGCAGCCTGACAGGCTGTTACGAGCAGTACGTC.

The sample holds a few counts of this clonotype. The V call is TRBV19, the J call TRBJ1-2, with TRBD1 as a possible D gene (5 bases). V gave up 2 bases and J gave up 1 base, with 11 bases separating them. The CDR3 totals 15 residues. Germline CDR1 reads LNHDA; CDR2 reads SQIVND (reference sequence). The CDR3 spells CASSISGGLNYGYTF. Written as DNA, the CDR3 is TGTGCCAGTAGTATATCCGGGGGACTTAACTATGGCTACACCTTC.

The sample holds a few counts of this clonotype. This sequence joins TRBV6-2 or TRBV6-3 and TRBJ1-5; D gene ambiguous. The V and J ends lost 4 bases and 5 bases respectively, with 12 bases between them. The CDR3 extends over 14 amino acids. CDR1 and CDR2 (germline): MNHEY, SVGEGT. CDR3 sequence (DNA): TGTGCCAGCAGTTTAAACAGTTACCATCAGCCCCAGCATTTT. Its protein product is CASSLNSYHQPQHF.

This sequence joins TRBV20-1 and TRBJ1-4; D ambiguous. There are 15 residues in the CDR3. The germline V gene has CDR1 DFQATT and CDR2 SNEGSKA (reference sequence). The ends were cut back, 3 bases at V and 8 bases at J, with 19 bases in the middle. The CDR3 region has the DNA TGCAGTGCTAGCCCGGCGGCATCGGCGGGGGAAAAACTGTTTTTT. Protein product: CSASPAASAGEKLFF.

CDR3 nucleotides: TGTGCCAGCAGTCTACAGGGAAATGAAAAACTGTTTTTT. It specifies CASSLQGNEKLFF. The V and J genes are TRBV12-3 or TRBV12-4 and TRBJ1-4, with a possible D match to TRBD1 (6 bases). CDR3 size: 13 residues. V lost 5 bases, J lost 5 bases, and 9 bases lay in between.

This clonotype came up many times. The chain couples TRBV10-3 to TRBJ1-1; unclear D gene. Looked up from germline, CDR1 is ENHRY and CDR2 is SYGVKD. Trimming removed 3 bases from V and 6 bases from J, with 29 bases in between. The CDR3 runs to 19 residues. CDR3 bases: TGTGCCATCAGTGACCCCTTATCTTTTGGGGAGAACTCTCCGGCTGAAGCTTTCTTT. Its translation is CAISDPLSFGENSPAEAFF.

V usage is TRBV11-2 and J usage is TRBJ1-6, with D maybe TRBD1 (5 bases). CDR3 size: 16 residues. V lost 5 bases, J lost 10 bases, and 21 bases lay in between. Germline V gene data show CDR1 as SGHAT and CDR2 as FQNNGV. The CDR3 protein is CASSPTRAGTGSPLHF. The CDR3 bases are TGTGCCAGCAGCCCCACGAGGGCAGGGACTGGCTCACCCCTCCACTTT.

This clonotype was counted a few times. This sequence joins TRBV7-2 and TRBJ2-1; TRBD2 matches at 8 bases. CDR1 is SGHTA and CDR2 is FQGNSA in the germline V gene. The CDR3 has 16 residues. J was trimmed by 3 bases and V by 5 bases; bases with no gene match: 9. The CDR3: CASSLRMAGGYNEQFF. CDR3 nucleotides: TGTGCCAGCAGCCTCCGTATGGCGGGGGGCTACAATGAGCAGTTCTTC.

This clonotype was detected many times. The chain joins TRBV5-1 to TRBJ2-1; 8 bases map to TRBD1. Germline CDR1 is SGHRS and CDR2 is YFSETQ. Losses at the gene ends were 7 bases for V and 9 bases for J; bases not matched to a gene: 12. The CDR3 has 14 residues. The CDR3 region is CASHETGAEGEQFF. CDR3 coding DNA: TGCGCCAGCCACGAGACAGGGGCAGAGGGTGAGCAGTTCTTC. Based on the CDR3 plus reference TRBV5-1 and TRBJ2-1, the full variable domain is KAGVTQTPRYLIKTRGQQVTLSCSPISGHRSVSWYQQTPGQGLQFLFEYFSETQRNKGNFPGRFSGRQFSNSRSEMNVSTLELGDSALYLCASHETGAEGEQFFGPGTRLTVL.

This clonotype has a handful of counts. This chain links TRBV2 with TRBJ2-7; D may match TRBD1 or TRBD2 (5 bases each). The germline CDR1 and CDR2 sequences are SNHLY and FYNNEI. Trimming removed 3 bases at V and 3 bases at J, with 15 bases between. The CDR3 runs to 15 residues. The CDR3 DNA reads as TGTGCCAGCAGTGACAGGGCCCGAGGGAGCTACGAGCAGTACTTC. Protein: CASSDRARGSYEQYF.

This clonotype showed up many times. The chain carries TRBV19 and TRBJ1-5, with unresolved D. The germline gives CDR1 LNHDA, CDR2 SQIVND (reference sequence). Trimming removed 2 bases at V and 9 bases at J, with 11 bases between. The CDR3 is made up of 13 amino acids. The CDR3 spells CASSISASLPQHF. The CDR3 bases are TGTGCCAGTAGTATATCTGCATCATTGCCCCAGCATTTT.